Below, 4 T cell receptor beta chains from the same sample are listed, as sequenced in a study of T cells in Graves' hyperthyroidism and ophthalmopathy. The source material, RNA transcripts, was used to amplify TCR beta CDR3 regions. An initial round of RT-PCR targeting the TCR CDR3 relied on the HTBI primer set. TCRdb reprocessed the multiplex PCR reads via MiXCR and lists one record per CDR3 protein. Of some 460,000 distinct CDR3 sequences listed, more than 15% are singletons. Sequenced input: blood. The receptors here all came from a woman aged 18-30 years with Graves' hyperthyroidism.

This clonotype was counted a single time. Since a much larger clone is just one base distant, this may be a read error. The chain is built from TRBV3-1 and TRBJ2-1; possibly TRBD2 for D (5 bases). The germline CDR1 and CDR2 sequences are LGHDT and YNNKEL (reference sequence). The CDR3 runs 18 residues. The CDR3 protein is CVSSPTKHRATGHNEQFF. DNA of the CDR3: TGTGTCAGCAGCCCGACTAAACATAGGGCTACCGGACACAATGAGCAGTTCTTC.

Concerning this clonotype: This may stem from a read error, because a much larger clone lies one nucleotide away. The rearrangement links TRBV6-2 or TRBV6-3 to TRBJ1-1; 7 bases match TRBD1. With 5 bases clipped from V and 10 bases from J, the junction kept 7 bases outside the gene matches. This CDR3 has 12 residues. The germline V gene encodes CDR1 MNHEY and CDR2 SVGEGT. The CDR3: CASSAGGVAAFF. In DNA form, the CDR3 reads TGTGCCAGCAGTGCAGGGGGGGTTGCAGCTTTCTTT.

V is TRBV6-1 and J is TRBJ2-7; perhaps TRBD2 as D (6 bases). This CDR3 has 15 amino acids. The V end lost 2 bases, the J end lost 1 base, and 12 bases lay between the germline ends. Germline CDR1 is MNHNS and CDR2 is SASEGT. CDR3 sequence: CASSEYWDSSYEQYF. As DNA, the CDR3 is TGTGCCAGCAGTGAATATTGGGACTCATCCTACGAGCAGTACTTC.

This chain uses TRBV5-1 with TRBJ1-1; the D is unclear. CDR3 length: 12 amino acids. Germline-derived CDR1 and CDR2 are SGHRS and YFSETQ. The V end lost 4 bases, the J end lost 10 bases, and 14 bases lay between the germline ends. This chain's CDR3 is CASSPRGSRAFF. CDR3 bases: TGCGCCAGCAGCCCCCGGGGTTCTCGAGCTTTCTTT.